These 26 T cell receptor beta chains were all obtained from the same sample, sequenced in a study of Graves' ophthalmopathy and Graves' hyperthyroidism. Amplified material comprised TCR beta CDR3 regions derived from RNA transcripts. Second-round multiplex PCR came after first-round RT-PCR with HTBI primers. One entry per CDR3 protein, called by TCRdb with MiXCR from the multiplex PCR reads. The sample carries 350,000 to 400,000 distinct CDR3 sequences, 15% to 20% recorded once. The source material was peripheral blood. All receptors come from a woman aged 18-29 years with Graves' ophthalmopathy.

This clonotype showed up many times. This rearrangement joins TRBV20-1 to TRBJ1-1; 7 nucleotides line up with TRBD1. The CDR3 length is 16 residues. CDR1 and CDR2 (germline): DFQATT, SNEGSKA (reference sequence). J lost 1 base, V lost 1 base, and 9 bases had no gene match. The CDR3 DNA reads TGCAGTGCTAGAGGCCTCTGGACAGGTCGGAACACTGAAGCTTTCTTT. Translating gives CSARGLWTGRNTEAFF.

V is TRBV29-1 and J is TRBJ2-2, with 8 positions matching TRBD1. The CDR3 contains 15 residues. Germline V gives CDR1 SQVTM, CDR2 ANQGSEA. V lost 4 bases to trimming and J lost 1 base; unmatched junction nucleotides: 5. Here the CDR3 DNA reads TGCAGCGTTGGTAGAGGACAGGGGAACACCGGGGAGCTGTTTTTT. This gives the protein CSVGRGQGNTGELFF.

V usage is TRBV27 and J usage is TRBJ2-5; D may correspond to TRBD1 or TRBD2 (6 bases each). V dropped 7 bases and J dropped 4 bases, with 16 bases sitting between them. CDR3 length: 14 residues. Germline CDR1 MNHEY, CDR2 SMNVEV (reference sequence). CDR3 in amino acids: CASKGGGNAETQYF. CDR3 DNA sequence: TGTGCCAGCAAGGGGGGCGGGAATGCAGAGACCCAGTACTTC.

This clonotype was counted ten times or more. The CDR3 sequence is CASIPGGADYSNQPQHF. CDR3 coding DNA: TGTGCCAGCATCCCCGGAGGGGCTGACTATAGCAATCAGCCCCAGCATTTT. V is TRBV28 and J is TRBJ1-5, with a weak D call TRBD1 (5 bases). Trimming took off 7 bases at V and 0 bases at J, with 19 bases between the two ends. There are 17 residues in the CDR3. Germline CDR1 MDHEN, CDR2 SYDVKM.

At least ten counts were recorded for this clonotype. The CDR3 DNA sequence: TGTGCCAGCAGCCAACAGGGGGCGGCTGGCTACACCTTC. It is translated as CASSQQGAAGYTF. V usage is TRBV7-2 and J usage is TRBJ1-2; 9 bases agree with TRBD1. The CDR3 spans 13 residues. The junction had 5 bases not matched to a gene; V was cut back by 5 bases and J by 7 bases. The germline gives CDR1 SGHTA, CDR2 FQGNSA.

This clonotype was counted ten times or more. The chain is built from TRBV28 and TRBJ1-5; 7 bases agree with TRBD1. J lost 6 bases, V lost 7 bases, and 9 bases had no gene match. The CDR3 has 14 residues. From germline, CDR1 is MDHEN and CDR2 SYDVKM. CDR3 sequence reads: CASTPGQSGQPQHF. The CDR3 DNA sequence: TGTGCCAGCACGCCGGGACAGAGTGGTCAGCCCCAGCATTTT.

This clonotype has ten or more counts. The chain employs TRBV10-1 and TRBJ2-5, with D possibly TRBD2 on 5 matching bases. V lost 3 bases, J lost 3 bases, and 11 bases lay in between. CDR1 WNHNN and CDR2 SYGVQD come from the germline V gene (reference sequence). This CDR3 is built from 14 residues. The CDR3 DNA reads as TGCGCCAGCAGTGATTCGGGGTTTAAAGAGACCCAGTACTTC. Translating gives CASSDSGFKETQYF.

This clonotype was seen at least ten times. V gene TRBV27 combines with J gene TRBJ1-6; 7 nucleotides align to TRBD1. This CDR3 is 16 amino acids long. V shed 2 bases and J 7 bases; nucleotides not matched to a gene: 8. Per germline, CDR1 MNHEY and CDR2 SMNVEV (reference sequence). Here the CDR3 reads CASSLTPRGLNSPLHF. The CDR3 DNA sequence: TGTGCCAGCAGTTTAACTCCAAGGGGGCTCAATTCACCCCTCCACTTT.

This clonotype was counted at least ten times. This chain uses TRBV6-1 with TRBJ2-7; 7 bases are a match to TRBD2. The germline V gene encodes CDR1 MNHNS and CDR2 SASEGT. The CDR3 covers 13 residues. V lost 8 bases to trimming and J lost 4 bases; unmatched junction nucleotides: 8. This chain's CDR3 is CASGPNSGYEQYF. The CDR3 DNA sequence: TGTGCCAGCGGCCCCAATAGCGGGTACGAGCAGTACTTC.

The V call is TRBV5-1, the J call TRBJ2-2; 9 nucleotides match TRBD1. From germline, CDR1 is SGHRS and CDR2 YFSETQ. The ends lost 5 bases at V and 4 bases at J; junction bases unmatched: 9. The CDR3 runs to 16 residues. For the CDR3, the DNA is TGCGCCAGCAGATTGACGGGACAGGGATCCACCGGGGAGCTGTTTTTT. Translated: CASRLTGQGSTGELFF.

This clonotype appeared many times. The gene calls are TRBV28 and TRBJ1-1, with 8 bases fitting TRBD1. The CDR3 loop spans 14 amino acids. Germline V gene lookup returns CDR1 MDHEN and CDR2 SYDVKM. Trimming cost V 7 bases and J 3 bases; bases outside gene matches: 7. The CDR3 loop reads CASIPGGSDTEAFF. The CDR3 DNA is TGTGCCAGCATCCCAGGGGGCTCTGACACTGAAGCTTTCTTT.

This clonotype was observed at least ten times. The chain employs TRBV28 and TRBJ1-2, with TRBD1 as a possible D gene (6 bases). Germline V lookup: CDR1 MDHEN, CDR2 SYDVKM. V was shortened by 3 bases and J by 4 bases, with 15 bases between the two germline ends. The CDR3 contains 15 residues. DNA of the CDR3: TGTGCCAGCAGTTTTCCCCAGGGGAATTCCTATGGCTACACCTTC. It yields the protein CASSFPQGNSYGYTF.

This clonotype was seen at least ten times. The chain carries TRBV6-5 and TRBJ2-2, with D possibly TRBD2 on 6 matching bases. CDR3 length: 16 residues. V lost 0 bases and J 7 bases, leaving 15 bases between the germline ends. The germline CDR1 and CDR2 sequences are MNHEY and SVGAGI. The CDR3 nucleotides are TGTGCCAGCAGTTACTCGTTATCTTGGGAGGACGGGGAGCTGTTTTTT. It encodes CASSYSLSWEDGELFF.

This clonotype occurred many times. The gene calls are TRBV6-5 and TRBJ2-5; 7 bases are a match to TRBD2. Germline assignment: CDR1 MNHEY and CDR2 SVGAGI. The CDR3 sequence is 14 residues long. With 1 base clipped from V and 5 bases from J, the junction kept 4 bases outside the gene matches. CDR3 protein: CASSYWGGKETQYF. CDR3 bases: TGTGCCAGCAGTTACTGGGGGGGTAAGGAGACCCAGTACTTC.

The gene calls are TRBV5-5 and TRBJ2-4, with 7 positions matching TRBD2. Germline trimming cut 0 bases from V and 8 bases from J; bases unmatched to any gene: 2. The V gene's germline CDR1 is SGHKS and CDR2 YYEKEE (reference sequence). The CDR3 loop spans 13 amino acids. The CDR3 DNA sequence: TGTGCCAGCAGCTTGGTTGGGGGGGACATTCAGTACTTC. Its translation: CASSLVGGDIQYF.

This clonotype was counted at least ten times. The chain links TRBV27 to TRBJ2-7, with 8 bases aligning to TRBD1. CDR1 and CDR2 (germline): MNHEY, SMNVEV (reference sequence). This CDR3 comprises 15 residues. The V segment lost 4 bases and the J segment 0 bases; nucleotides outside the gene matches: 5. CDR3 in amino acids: CASSSYRGSSYEQYF. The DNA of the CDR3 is TGTGCCAGCAGTTCCTACAGGGGGAGCTCCTACGAGCAGTACTTC.

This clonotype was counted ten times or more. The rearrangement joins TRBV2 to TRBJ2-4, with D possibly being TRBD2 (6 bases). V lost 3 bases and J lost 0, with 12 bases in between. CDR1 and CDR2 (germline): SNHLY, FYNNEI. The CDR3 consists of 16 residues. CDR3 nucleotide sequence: TGTGCCAGCAGTGATGCGGGATTTGCAGCCAAAAACATTCAGTACTTC. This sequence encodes CASSDAGFAAKNIQYF.

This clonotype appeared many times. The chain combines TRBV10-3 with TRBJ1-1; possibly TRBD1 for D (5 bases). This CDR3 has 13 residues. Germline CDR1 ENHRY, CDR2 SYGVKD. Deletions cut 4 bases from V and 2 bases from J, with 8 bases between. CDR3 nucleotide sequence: TGTGCCATCAGTGGGGGGATTAACACTGAAGCTTTCTTT. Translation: CAISGGINTEAFF.

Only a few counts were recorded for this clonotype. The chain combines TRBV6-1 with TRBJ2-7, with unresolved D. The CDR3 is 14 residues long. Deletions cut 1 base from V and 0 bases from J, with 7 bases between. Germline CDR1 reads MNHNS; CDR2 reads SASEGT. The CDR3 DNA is TGTGCCAGCAGTGAAGGACGGTACTCCTACGAGCAGTACTTC. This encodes CASSEGRYSYEQYF.

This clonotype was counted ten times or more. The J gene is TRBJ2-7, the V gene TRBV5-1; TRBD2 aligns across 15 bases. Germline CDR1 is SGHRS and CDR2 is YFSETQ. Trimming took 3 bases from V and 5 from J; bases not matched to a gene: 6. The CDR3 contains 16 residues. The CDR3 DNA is TGCGCCAGCAGCTCGGGACTAGCGGGAGGCGGGGACGAGCAGTACTTC. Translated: CASSSGLAGGGDEQYF.

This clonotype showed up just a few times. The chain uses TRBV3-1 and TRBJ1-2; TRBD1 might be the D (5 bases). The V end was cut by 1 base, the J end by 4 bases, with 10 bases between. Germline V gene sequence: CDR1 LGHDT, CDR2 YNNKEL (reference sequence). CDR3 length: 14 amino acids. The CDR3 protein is CASSQVRTTYGYTF. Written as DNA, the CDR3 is TGTGCCAGCAGCCAAGTCCGGACAACCTATGGCTACACCTTC.

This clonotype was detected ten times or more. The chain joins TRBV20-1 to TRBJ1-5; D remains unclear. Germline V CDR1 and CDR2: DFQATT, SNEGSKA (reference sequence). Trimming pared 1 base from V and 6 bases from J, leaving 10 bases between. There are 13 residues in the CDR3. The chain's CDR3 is CSARVQFSQPQHF. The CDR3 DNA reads TGCAGTGCTAGAGTTCAGTTTAGTCAGCCCCAGCATTTT.

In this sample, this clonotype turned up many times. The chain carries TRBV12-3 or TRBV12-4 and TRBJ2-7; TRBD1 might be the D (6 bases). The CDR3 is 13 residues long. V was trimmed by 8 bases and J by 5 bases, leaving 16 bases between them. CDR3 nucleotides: TGTGCCAGCCGATACACAGGGTACGACGAGCAGTACTTC. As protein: CASRYTGYDEQYF.

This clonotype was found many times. The CDR3 coding sequence is TGTGCCAGCAGTTTCCTCTCGCCGAACACTGAAGCTTTCTTT. It encodes CASSFLSPNTEAFF. This chain joins TRBV27 and TRBJ1-1; D is uncertain. V shed 3 bases and J shed 1 base, with 9 bases lying between them. The V gene's germline CDR1 is MNHEY and CDR2 SMNVEV (reference sequence). This CDR3 region has 14 residues.

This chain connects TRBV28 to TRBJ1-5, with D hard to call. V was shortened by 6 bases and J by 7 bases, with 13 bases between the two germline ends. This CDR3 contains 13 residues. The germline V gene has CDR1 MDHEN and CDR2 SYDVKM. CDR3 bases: TGTGCCAGCAGCCCCATTTCGGACCAGCCCCAGCATTTT. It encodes CASSPISDQPQHF.

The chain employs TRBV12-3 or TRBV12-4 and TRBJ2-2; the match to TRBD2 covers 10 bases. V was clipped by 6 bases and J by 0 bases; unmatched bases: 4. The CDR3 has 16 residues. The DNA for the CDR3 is TGTGCCAGCAGCCCTAGCGGGAGAGCGAACACCGGGGAGCTGTTTTTT. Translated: CASSPSGRANTGELFF.